This TCR beta chain was obtained from a study of T cell responses to AZD1222 COVID-19 vaccine (dated by TCRdb to about 2021). Describing the broader study: TCR sequencing was performed for fewer than 250 trial participants, of whom approximately 200 were given two doses of AZD1222 and about 25 were given two doses of MenACWY control vaccine. Trial participants were enrolled by age into 18-55, 56-69 and 70-plus year subgroups, with roughly 160, 29 and 62 TCR-sequenced participants respectively. Study-wide conclusions, independent of this receptor: CD4 TCRs associated with the vaccine covered the entire spike protein, and the dominant responses were in regions 160-218 and 743-854. Participants were mostly white British and included more females than males, and it was suggested by the authors that clonal diversity may have been underestimated. In the small 56-69-year group, the increase in depth fell short of significance, most likely because of low power. Spike-specific TCR breadth and depth rose significantly after two AZD1222 doses compared with day 0 and with MenACWY recipients. Nearly half of unique spike-specific TCRs reportedly recognized epitopes outside regions mutated in the B.1.351 and B.1.1.7 variants. Because no day 14 peak-response samples were available, repertoires were characterized only after the peak T cell response. Conclusions about previously exposed vaccinees were limited because only six AZD1222 recipients were SARS-CoV-2 seropositive at baseline.

The CDR3 regions of human TCRbeta chains were analyzed by immunosequencing. Processing in the source paper ran as follows. Repertoire TCRs were matched against a reference library of SARS-CoV-2-specific TCRs generated with the MIRA antigen-specificity platform. Breadth was defined as the fraction of unique TCRs that were SARS-CoV-2-associated. Depth was defined as the fraction of total T cells that were SARS-CoV-2-associated. Using the MIRA data, each spike-specific TCR was mapped to the spike region that the TCR reacts to and placed in a CD4 or CD8 class. Log10-transformed breadth and depth values were compared by one-way ANOVA with Sidak's multiple comparisons tests. TCRdb holds this immuneACCESS table with in-frame rearrangements only. Some clones are missing; in checked studies, unresolved V genes explain under half, and the rest has no known cause. V, J and clone size reflect that table, while D and trimming were determined from the DNA. The sample data list about 150,000 clones, and around 90% of these were observed just once. The ten top clones hold about 3.3% of the sample.

On this clone itself: Its antigen target is currently unknown. Per-nucleotide qualities are absent, and no much larger clonotype sits a single base away.

Reading the label with the study, this specimen's time point is: about 28 days (+/-7) after the second vaccine dose. AZD1222 recipients whose second dose came at about 4 weeks and those whose second dose came at about 12 weeks were combined into one group, since spike-specific TCR depth and breadth did not differ between the two schedules. The vaccinee samples were drawn from two UK trials, COV001 and COV002, one of which was a single-blind randomized controlled phase 2/3 trial testing AZD1222 (ChAdOx1 nCoV-19) in healthy adults. For TCRbeta chain sequencing, PBMC samples from trial participants were taken at day 0 and at day 28 after the second dose. The sequencing here drew on peripheral blood, taken 28 days after the second AZD1222 dose. The TCR was taken from an adult who received the AZD1222 COVID-19 vaccine.

The encoded CDR3 is CATSAGPRASNEQFF. The DNA sequence reads TGTGCCACCAGCGCCGGGCCTCGGGCGTCCAATGAGCAGTTCTTC. The chain joins TRBV24-1 to TRBJ2-1; the D gene identity is not certain. The germline ends are 18 bases apart after V is trimmed by 7 bases and J by 6 bases. The CDR3 goes from the cysteine to the phenylalanine over 15 residues. The entry retains the CDR3 DNA only, 45 bases that are in frame from base 1. CDR1 and CDR2 (KGHDR, SFDVKD) derive from the germline V gene.